The entry below gives a single T cell receptor (beta chain) sequence along with its context. The antigen remains unidentified. This may arise from a read error, as a much more abundant clone is one base away. TCR beta CDR3 sequences were amplified from RNA transcripts. TCR CDR3 regions were first amplified by RT-PCR with HTBI primers. TCRdb redid the calling of the multiplex PCR reads with MiXCR, one entry per CDR3 protein. The data hold 700,000 to 850,000 distinct CDR3 sequences, with over 35% observed a single time. The sample originates from a study of T cells in Graves' hyperthyroidism and ophthalmopathy. Study at large: Before treatment of any kind, peripheral blood was taken at initial diagnosis. Regarding the study as a whole: Ophthalmopathy, which appeared later, was predicted by the model a median about 6 months before onset. Blood samples included most of the expanded thyroid clonotypes exceeding 0.001.

This TCR derives from a woman aged 40 to 50 with Graves' hyperthyroidism. Source material: blood.

The CDR3 nucleotides read TGTGCCAGTAGTAGTGGGGCCATACACGAGCAGTACTTC. Translation gives CASSSGAIHEQYF. The chain recombines TRBV19 with TRBJ2-7, with a tentative D call TRBD1 (5 bases). Trimming cost V 4 bases and J 5 bases, with 12 bases left between them. CDR1 is LNHDA, CDR2 SQIVND, per germline (reference sequence). This CDR3 has 13 residues.